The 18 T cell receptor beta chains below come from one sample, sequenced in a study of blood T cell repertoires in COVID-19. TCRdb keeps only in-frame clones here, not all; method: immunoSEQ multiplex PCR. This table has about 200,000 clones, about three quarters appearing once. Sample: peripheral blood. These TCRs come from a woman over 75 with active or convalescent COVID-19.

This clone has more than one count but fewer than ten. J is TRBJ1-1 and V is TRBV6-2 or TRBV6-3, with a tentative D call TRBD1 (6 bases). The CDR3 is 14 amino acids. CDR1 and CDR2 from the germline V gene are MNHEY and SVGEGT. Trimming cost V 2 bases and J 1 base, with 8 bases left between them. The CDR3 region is CASSYGQRNTEAFF. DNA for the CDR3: TGTGCCAGCAGTTACGGACAGAGGAACACTGAAGCTTTCTTT.

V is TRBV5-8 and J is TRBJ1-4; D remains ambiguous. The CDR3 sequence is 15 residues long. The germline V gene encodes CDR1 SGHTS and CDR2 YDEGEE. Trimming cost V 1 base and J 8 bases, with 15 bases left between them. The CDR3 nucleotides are TGTGCCAGCAGCTTGCGGAGGGCAGGAGGAGAAAAACTGTTTTTT. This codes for CASSLRRAGGEKLFF. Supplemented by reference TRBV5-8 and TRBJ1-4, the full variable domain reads EAGVTQSPTHLIKTRGQQATLRCSPISGHTSVYWYQQALGLGLQFLLWYDEGEERNRGNFPPRFSGRQFPNYSSELNVNALELEDSALYLCASSLRRAGGEKLFFGSGTQLSVL.

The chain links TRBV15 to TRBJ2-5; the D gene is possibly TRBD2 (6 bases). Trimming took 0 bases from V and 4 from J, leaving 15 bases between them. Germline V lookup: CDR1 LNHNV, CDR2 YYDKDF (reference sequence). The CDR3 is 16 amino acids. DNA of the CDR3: TGTGCCACCAGCAGAGATATCGGGGGAAAGATAGAGACCCAGTACTTC. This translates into CATSRDIGGKIETQYF.

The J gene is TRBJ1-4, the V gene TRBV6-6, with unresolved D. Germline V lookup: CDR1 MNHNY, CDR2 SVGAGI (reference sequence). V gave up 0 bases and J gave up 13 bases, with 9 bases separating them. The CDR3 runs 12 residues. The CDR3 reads CASSYSEGRLFF. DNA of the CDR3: TGTGCCAGCAGTTACTCGGAAGGGAGACTGTTTTTT.

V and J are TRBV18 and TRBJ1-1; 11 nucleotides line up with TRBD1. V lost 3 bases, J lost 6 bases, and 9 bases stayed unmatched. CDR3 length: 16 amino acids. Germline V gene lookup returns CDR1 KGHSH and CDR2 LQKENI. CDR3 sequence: CASSPLPGTGGSEAFF. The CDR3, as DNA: TGTGCCAGCTCACCCTTACCCGGGACAGGGGGGTCTGAAGCTTTCTTT.

The DNA for the CDR3 is TGTGCCAGCATAGCTGAGCTCAATCAGCCCCAGCATTTT. As protein: CASIAELNQPQHF. The J gene is TRBJ1-5, the V gene TRBV2; D unclear. The CDR3 length is 13 residues. Germline V gene data show CDR1 as SNHLY and CDR2 as FYNNEI. V was shortened by 7 bases and J by 3 bases, with 10 bases between the two germline ends.

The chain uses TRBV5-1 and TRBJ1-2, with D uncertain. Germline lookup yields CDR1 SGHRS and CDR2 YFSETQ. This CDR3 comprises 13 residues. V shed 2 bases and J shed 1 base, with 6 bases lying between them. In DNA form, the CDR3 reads TGCGCCAGCAGCTTATCAGATAACTATGGCTACACCTTC. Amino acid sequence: CASSLSDNYGYTF.

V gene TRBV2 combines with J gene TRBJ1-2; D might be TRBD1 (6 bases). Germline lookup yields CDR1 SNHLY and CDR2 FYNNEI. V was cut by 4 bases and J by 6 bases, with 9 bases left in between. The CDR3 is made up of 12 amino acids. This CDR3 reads CASSGQADGYTF. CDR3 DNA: TGTGCCAGCAGTGGACAGGCGGATGGCTACACCTTC.

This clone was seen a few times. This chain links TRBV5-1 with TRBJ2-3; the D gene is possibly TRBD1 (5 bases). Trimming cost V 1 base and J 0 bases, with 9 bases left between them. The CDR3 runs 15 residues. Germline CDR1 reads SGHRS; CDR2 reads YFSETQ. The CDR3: CASSLSTVSTDTQYF. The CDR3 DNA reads TGCGCCAGCAGCTTGTCGACAGTTAGCACAGATACGCAGTATTTT.

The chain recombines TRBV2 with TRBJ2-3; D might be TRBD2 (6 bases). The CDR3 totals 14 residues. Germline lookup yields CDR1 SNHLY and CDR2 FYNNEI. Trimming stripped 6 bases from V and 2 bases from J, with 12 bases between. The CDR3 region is CASRAGSYTDTQYF. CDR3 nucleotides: TGTGCCAGCAGGGCGGGGTCCTACACAGATACGCAGTATTTT.

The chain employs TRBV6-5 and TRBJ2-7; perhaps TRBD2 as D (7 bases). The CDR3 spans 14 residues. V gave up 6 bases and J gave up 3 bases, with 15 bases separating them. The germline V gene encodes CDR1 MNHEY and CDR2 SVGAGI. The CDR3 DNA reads TGTGCCAGCAGCCGGGGGGCGGCAGACTACGAGCAGTACTTC. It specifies CASSRGAADYEQYF.

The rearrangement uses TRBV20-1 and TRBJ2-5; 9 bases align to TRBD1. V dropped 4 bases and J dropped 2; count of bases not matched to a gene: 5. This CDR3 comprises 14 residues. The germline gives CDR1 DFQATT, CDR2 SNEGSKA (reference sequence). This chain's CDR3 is CSATDDRGQETQYF. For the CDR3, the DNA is TGCAGTGCTACTGATGACAGGGGGCAAGAGACCCAGTACTTC.

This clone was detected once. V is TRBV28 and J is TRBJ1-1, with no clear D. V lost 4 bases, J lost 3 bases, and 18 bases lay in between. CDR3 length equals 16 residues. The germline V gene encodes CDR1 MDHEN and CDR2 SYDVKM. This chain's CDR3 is CASSSPLGWRDTEAFF. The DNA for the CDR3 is TGTGCCAGCAGTTCTCCCCTTGGGTGGCGGGACACTGAAGCTTTCTTT.

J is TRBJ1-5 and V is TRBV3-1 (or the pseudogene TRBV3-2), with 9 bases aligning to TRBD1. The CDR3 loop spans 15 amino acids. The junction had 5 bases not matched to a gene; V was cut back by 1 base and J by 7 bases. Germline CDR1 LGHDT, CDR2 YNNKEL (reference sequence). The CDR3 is CASSQGTGEDQPQHF. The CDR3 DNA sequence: TGTGCCAGCAGCCAAGGGACAGGGGAAGACCAGCCCCAGCATTTT.

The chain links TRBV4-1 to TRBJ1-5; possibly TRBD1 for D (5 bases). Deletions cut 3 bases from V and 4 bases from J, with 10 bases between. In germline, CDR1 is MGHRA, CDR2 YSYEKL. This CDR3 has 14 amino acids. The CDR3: CASSQDQGNQPQHF. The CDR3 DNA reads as TGCGCCAGCAGCCAGGATCAGGGAAATCAGCCCCAGCATTTT.

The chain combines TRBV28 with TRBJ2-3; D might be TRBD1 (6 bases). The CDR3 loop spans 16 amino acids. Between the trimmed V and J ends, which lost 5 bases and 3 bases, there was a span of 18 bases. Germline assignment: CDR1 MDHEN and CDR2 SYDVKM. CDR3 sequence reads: CASSKADGRGTDTQYF. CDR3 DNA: TGTGCCAGCAGTAAGGCGGATGGAAGGGGGACAGATACGCAGTATTTT.

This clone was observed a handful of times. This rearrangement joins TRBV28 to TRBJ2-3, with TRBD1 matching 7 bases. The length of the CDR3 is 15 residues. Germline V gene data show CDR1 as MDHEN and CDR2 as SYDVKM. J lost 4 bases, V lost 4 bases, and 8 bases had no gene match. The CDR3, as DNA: TGTGCCAGCAGTTGGGGAAAGGGGGCCCCAGATACGCAGTATTTT. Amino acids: CASSWGKGAPDTQYF.

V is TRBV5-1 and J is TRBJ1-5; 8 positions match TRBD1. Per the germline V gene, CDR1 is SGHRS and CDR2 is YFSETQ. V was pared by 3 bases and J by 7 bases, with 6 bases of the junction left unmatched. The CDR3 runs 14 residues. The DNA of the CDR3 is TGCGCCAGCAGCTGGGGGACAGGTGGACAGCCCCAGCATTTT. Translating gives CASSWGTGGQPQHF. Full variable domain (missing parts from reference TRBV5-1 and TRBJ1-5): KAGVTQTPRYLIKTRGQQVTLSCSPISGHRSVSWYQQTPGQGLQFLFEYFSETQRNKGNFPGRFSGRQFSNSRSEMNVSTLELGDSALYLCASSWGTGGQPQHFGDGTRLSIL.